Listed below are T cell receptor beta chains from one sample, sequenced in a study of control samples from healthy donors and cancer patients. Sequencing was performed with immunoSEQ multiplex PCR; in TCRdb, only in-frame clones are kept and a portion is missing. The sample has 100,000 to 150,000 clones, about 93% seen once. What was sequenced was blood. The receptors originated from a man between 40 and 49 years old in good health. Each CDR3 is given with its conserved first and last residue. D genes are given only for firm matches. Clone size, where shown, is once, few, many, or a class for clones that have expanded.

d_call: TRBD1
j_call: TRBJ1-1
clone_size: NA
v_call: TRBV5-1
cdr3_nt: TGCGCCAGCAGCTTAGGGACAGGGCGGTTGGACACTGAAGCTTTCTTT
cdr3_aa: CASSLGTGRLDTEAFF

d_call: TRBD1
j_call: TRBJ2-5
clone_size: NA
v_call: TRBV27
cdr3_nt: TGTGCCAGCAGTCTCAGGGGGAGTTGGAGAGAGACCCAGTACTTC
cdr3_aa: CASSLRGSWRETQYF

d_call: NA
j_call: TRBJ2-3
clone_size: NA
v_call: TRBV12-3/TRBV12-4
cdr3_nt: TGTGCCAGCAGCTTGCAAGATACGCAGTATTTT
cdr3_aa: CASSLQDTQYF

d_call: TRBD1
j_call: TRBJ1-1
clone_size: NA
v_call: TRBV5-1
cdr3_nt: TGCGCCAGCAGCTGGACAGGGGGCAAGAACACTGAAGCTTTCTTT
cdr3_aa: CASSWTGGKNTEAFF

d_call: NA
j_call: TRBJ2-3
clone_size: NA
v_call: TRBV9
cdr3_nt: TGTGCCAGCAGCGTAGCGGGGAGAGGCACAGATACGCAGTATTTT
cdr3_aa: CASSVAGRGTDTQYF

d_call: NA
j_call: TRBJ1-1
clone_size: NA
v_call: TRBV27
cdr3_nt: TGTGCCAGCAGTTTTTTGGGGGCGCGAACTGAAGCTTTCTTT
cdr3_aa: CASSFLGARTEAFF

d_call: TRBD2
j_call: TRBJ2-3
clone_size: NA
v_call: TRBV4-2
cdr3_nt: TGTGCCAGCAGCCAAATAGCGGGGGGGAGCACAGATACGCAGTATTTT
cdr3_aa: CASSQIAGGSTDTQYF

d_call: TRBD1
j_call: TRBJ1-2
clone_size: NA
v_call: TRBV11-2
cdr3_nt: TGTGCCAGCAGCCATTCAACAGGGGTCGGCTACACCTTC
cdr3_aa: CASSHSTGVGYTF

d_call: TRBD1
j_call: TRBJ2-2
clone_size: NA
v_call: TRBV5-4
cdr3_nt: TGTGCCAGCAGCTTACGAGGGGGCGCAGACACCGGGGAGCTGTTTTTT
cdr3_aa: CASSLRGGADTGELFF

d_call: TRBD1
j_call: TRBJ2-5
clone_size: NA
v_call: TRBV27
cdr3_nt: TGTGCCAGCAGTGTGCGCAGGGGGTCGGGAGAGACCCAGTACTTC
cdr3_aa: CASSVRRGSGETQYF

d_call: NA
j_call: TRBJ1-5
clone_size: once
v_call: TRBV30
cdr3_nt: TGTGCCTGGACCCAGCAGCCCGGTCAGCCCCAGCATTTT
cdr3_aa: CAWTQQPGQPQHF

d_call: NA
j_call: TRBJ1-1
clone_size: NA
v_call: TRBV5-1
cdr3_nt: TGCGCCAGCAGCTTATACCGGACGAGGGAGAACACTGAAGCTTTCTTT
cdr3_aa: CASSLYRTRENTEAFF

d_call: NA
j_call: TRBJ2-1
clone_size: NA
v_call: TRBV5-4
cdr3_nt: TGTGCCAGCAAGGCTCTCGCCTACAATGAGCAGTTCTTC
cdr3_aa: CASKALAYNEQFF

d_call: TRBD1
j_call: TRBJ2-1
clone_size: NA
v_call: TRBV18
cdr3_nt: TGTGCCAGCTCACCCGAAGGGGGCCTGGGGTTCTTC
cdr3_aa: CASSPEGGLGFF

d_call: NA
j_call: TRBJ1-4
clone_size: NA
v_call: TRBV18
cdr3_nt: TGTGCCAGCTCACCGGAGCAGGTCACTAATGAAAAACTGTTTTTT
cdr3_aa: CASSPEQVTNEKLFF

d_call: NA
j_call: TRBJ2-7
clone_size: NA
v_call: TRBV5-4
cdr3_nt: TGTGCCAGCAGCCAAGACAGCAGCCTCCACGAGCAGTACTTC
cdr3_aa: CASSQDSSLHEQYF

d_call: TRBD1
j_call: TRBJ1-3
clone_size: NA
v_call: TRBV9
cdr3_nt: TGTGCCAGCAGCAATGCAGGGGGCTCTGGAAACACCATATATTTT
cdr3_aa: CASSNAGGSGNTIYF

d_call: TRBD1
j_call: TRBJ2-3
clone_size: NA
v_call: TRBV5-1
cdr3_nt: TGCGCCAGCAGCACAGGGGACACCACAGATACGCAGTATTTT
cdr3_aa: CASSTGDTTDTQYF

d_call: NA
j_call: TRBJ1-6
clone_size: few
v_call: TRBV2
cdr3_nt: TGTGCCAGCAGTGAAACCGGGGTGGGGAATTCACCCCTCCACTTT
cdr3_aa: CASSETGVGNSPLHF

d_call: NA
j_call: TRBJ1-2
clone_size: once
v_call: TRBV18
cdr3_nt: TGTGCCAGCTCACCACCGACCCTTAAGGGGTCAGTAGGGTTCGGCTACACCTTC
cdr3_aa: CASSPPTLKGSVGFGYTF

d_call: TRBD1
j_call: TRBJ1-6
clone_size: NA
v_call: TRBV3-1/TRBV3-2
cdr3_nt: TGTGCCAGCAGCCTGGGACAGGGGAATTCACCCCTCCACTTT
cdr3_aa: CASSLGQGNSPLHF

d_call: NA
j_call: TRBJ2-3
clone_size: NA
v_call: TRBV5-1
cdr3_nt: TGCGCCAGCAGCTTCCAGGGGGGGCGCACAGATACGCAGTATTTT
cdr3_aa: CASSFQGGRTDTQYF

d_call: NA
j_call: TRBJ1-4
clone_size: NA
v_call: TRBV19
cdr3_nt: TGTGCCAGTAGCCCGGGTGGCCAAATGCTAATGAGAACTAATGAAAAACTGTTTTTT
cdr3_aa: CASSPGGQMLMRTNEKLFF

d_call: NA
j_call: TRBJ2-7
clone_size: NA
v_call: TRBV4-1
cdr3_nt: TGCGCCAGCAGTCTCCAGGGACGGTACGAGCAGTACTTC
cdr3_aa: CASSLQGRYEQYF

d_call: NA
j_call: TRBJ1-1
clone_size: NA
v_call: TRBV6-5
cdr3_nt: TGTGCCAGCAGTTTAGCGTCTTCAGGGGCAACTGAAGCTTTCTTT
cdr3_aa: CASSLASSGATEAFF

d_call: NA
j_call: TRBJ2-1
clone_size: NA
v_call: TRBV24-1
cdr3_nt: TGTGCCACCAGTAACAGTAATGAGCAGTTCTTC
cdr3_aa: CATSNSNEQFF

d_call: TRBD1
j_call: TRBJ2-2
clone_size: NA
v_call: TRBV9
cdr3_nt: TGTGCCAGCAGCGTATCACAGGGGGCGCGGACCGGGGAGCTGTTTTTT
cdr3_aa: CASSVSQGARTGELFF

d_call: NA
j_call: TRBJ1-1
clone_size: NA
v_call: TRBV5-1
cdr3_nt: TGCGCCAGCAGCTCCCCGAACACTGAAGCTTTCTTT
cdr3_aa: CASSSPNTEAFF

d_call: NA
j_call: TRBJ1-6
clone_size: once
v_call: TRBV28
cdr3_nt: TGTGCCAGCACCCTACAGAAAGGTTCCTATAATTCACCCCTCCACTTT
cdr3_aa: CASTLQKGSYNSPLHF

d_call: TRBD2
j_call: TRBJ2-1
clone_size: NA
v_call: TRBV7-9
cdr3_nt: TGTGCCAGCATCCCCGGGGGGTCCTACAATGAGCAGTTCTTC
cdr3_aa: CASIPGGSYNEQFF

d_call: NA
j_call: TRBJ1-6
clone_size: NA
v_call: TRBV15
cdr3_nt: TGTGCCACCAGCAGAGATCGGGCAGGTTACGAGAATTCACCCCTCCACTTT
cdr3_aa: CATSRDRAGYENSPLHF

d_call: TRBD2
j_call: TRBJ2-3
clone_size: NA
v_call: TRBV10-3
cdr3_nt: TGTGCCACCAGAGCGGGGGCGAGCACAGATACGCAGTATTTT
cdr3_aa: CATRAGASTDTQYF

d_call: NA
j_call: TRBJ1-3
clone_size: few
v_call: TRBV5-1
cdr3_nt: TGCGCCAGCAGCTCGGGTGATGGAAACACCATATATTTT
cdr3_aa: CASSSGDGNTIYF

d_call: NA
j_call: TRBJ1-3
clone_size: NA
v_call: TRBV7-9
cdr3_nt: TGTGCCAGCAGCCGGGGGTCGAACTTAATGTCTGGAAACACCATATATTTT
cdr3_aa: CASSRGSNLMSGNTIYF

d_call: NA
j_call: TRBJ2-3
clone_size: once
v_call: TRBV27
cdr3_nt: TGTGCCAGCACCTTACTCGCGACTTTGGACACGCAGTATTTT
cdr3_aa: CASTLLATLDTQYF

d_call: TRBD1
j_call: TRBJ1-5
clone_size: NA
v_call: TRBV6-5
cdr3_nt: TGTGCCAGCAGTCAGGGGGGCAATCAGCCCCAGCATTTT
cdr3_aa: CASSQGGNQPQHF

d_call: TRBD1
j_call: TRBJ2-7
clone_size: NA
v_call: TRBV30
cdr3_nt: TGTGCCTCCGACTCCGGGACAGGGGGCGACGAGCAGTACTTC
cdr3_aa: CASDSGTGGDEQYF

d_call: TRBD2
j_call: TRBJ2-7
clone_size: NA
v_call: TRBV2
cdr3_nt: TGTGCCAGCAGTGAAGTTGGGACTAGCGGCTACGAGCAGTACTTC
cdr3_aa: CASSEVGTSGYEQYF

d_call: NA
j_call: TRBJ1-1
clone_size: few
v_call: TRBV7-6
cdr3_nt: TGTGCCAGCAGCTTAGGCGGAAAGAACACTGAAGCTTTCTTT
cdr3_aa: CASSLGGKNTEAFF

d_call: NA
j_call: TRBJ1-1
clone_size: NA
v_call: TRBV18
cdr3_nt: TGTGCCAGCTCACCCTCGGCAGGAGTGAACACTGAAGCTTTCTTT
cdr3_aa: CASSPSAGVNTEAFF

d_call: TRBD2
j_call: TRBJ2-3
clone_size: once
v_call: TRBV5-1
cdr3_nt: TGCGCCAGCAGCCAACTAGCGGGGGGTGGTACAGATACGCAGTATTTT
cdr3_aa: CASSQLAGGGTDTQYF

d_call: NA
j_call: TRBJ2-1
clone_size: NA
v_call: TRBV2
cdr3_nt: TGTGCCAGCGCCGAAATAGTTGGGGATAATGAGCAGTTCTTC
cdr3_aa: CASAEIVGDNEQFF

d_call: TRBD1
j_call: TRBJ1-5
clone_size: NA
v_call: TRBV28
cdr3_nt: TGTGCCAGCAGTTTACCCCAATCGTCAGGACAGGGGGCTGGGCAGCCCCAGCATTTT
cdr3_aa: CASSLPQSSGQGAGQPQHF

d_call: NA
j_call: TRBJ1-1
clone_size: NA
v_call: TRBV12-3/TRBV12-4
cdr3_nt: TGTGCCAGCAGTTTGGGATACACTGAAGCTTTCTTT
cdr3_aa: CASSLGYTEAFF

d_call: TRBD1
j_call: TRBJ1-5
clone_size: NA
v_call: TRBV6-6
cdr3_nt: TGTGCCAGCAGTTACGCGACAGGGGGCCTGGGGCCCCAGCATTTT
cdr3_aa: CASSYATGGLGPQHF